Listed below are T cell receptor beta chains from one sample, sequenced in a study of T-cell reconstitution after alpha-beta-depleted transplantation in children. In TCRdb, the PCR reads were re-called with MiXCR into one record per CDR3 protein. The table includes some 200,000 distinct CDR3 sequences, more than 7.5% detected once. This specimen consisted of PBMCs from the stem cell graft donor, obtained from the stem cell graft. These receptors were obtained from a human donor who donated a stem cell graft to a child with SCID. Both conserved end residues are part of each CDR3. The order of the fields is D gene, V gene, clone size, J gene, CDR3 protein, CDR3 DNA. A D gene is named only where the DNA matches it firmly. Size tells how often a clone was seen (once, few, many) or the class of an expanded clone, and some rows leave it out.

.,TRBV13,many,TRBJ1-1,CASNNRAQNTEAFF,TGTGCCAGCAACAACCGGGCCCAGAACACTGAAGCTTTCTTT
TRBD1,TRBV5-1,many,TRBJ1-5,CASSPTGPDQPQHF,TGCGCCAGCAGCCCGACAGGGCCGGATCAGCCCCAGCATTTT
TRBD2,TRBV12-3/TRBV12-4,many,TRBJ2-2,CASNPNTHTSGANTGELFF,TGTGCCAGCAACCCAAATACCCATACTAGCGGGGCGAACACCGGGGAGCTGTTTTTT
.,TRBV5-1,many,TRBJ1-6,CASSLEASRVIHSPLHF,TGCGCCAGCAGCTTGGAGGCTAGTAGGGTGATCCATTCACCCCTCCACTTT
.,TRBV5-5,many,TRBJ1-3,CASSSTSGNTIYF,TGTGCCAGCAGCTCGACAAGCGGAAACACCATATATTTT
.,TRBV6-6,many,TRBJ2-7,CASSYNGYEQYF,TGTGCCAGCAGTTACAACGGCTACGAGCAGTACTTC
.,TRBV7-8,many,TRBJ1-5,CASSKGRNQPQHF,TGTGCCAGCAGCAAAGGGAGAAATCAGCCCCAGCATTTT
TRBD1,TRBV7-2,many,TRBJ2-1,CASSFDRGVRNEQFF,TGTGCCAGCAGCTTCGACAGGGGCGTCAGGAATGAGCAGTTCTTC
TRBD1,TRBV5-1,many,TRBJ1-1,CASSLAPGQFEAFF,TGCGCCAGCAGCTTGGCCCCGGGACAGTTTGAAGCTTTCTTT
.,TRBV12-3/TRBV12-4,many,TRBJ1-6,CASSRNLGSGNSPLHF,TGTGCCAGCAGTCGGAATTTAGGCAGCGGTAATTCACCCCTCCACTTT
TRBD2,TRBV5-6,many,TRBJ2-7,CASSETSGGPLYF,TGTGCCAGCAGCGAGACTAGCGGGGGACCTCTGTACTTC
TRBD2,TRBV6-1,many,TRBJ2-1,CASRPPLASGISYNEQFF,TGTGCCAGCAGACCCCCTCTGGCTAGCGGCATCTCCTACAATGAGCAGTTCTTC
TRBD1,TRBV12-3/TRBV12-4,many,TRBJ1-6,CASSSDRGQSYNSPLHF,TGTGCCAGCAGTTCTGACAGGGGGCAGTCCTATAATTCACCCCTCCACTTT
TRBD1,TRBV30,many,TRBJ1-5,CAWGQGVNQPQHF,TGTGCCTGGGGACAGGGGGTCAATCAGCCCCAGCATTTT
.,TRBV20-1,.,TRBJ1-1,CSARNTVGEAFF,TGCAGTGCCAGAAACACAGTGGGTGAAGCTTTCTTT
.,TRBV27,few,TRBJ1-1,CASSLRGGRTEAFF,TGTGCCAGCAGTTTACGGGGCGGGAGGACTGAAGCTTTCTTT
.,TRBV28,many,TRBJ1-5,CASSSDAYQPQHF,TGTGCCAGCAGCTCCGACGCTTATCAGCCCCAGCATTTT
.,TRBV20-1,few,TRBJ2-1,CSARGRQSYNEQFF,TGCAGTGCTAGAGGCCGGCAGTCCTACAATGAGCAGTTCTTC
.,TRBV5-4,.,TRBJ2-3,CASSLVQVEDTQYF,TGTGCCAGCAGCTTGGTTCAGGTGGAAGATACGCAGTATTTT
.,TRBV12-3/TRBV12-4,few,TRBJ1-6,CASSRTFSSYNSPLHF,TGTGCCAGCAGTCGGACTTTTAGCTCCTATAATTCACCCCTCCACTTT
.,TRBV7-6,.,TRBJ1-4,CTSSSRAVNEKQFF,TGTACCAGCAGCTCCAGGGCGGTTAATGAAAAACAGTTTTTT
.,TRBV18,few,TRBJ1-1,CASSPTRGPTEAFF,TGTGCCAGCTCACCCACTCGGGGGCCCACTGAAGCTTTCTTT
TRBD1,TRBV23-1,.,TRBJ2-7,CASSHGGQGAYEQYF,TGCGCCAGCAGTCATGGGGGACAGGGGGCCTACGAGCAGTACTTC
.,TRBV28,many,TRBJ2-1,CASSLIHRDNEQFF,TGTGCCAGCAGTTTAATACATCGGGACAATGAGCAGTTCTTC
TRBD2,TRBV5-1,many,TRBJ2-3,CASSVSGTSGPTDTQYF,TGCGCCAGCAGCGTGTCCGGGACTAGCGGACCCACAGATACGCAGTATTTT
TRBD1,TRBV28,many,TRBJ1-5,CASSLIDRGNQPQHF,TGTGCCAGCAGCTTAATCGACAGGGGCAATCAGCCCCAGCATTTT
TRBD1,TRBV20-1,many,TRBJ2-7,CSARDRFRTGGSSTYEQYF,TGCAGTGCTAGAGATCGTTTTCGGACAGGGGGTTCCTCCACCTACGAGCAGTACTTC
.,TRBV19,once,TRBJ2-5,CASGQSLGQETQYF,TGTGCCTCGGGACAATCGTTGGGCCAAGAGACCCAGTACTTC
.,TRBV29-1,many,TRBJ1-1,CSGRGYGNTEAFF,TGCAGCGGTCGGGGGTATGGGAACACTGAAGCTTTCTTT
.,TRBV2,.,TRBJ1-5,CASSAFGRDQPQHF,TGTGCCAGCAGTGCGTTCGGCAGGGATCAGCCCCAGCATTTT
TRBD2,TRBV12-5,many,TRBJ2-3,CASGFLSGGARDTQYF,TGTGCTAGTGGTTTCCTCAGCGGGGGGGCCCGGGATACGCAGTATTTT
TRBD2,TRBV20-1,many,TRBJ2-3,CSRAGEDTQYF,TGCTCTCGGGCGGGGGAGGATACGCAGTATTTT
.,TRBV5-6,few,TRBJ2-1,CASSLVASGAYNEQFF,TGTGCCAGCAGCTTAGTGGCTTCAGGGGCTTACAATGAGCAGTTCTTC
.,TRBV11-1,many,TRBJ2-2,CASSSPARDTRNTGELFF,TGTGCCAGCAGCTCACCCGCAAGGGACACCAGAAACACCGGGGAGCTGTTTTTT
.,TRBV5-1,many,TRBJ1-1,CASTRVGANTEAFF,TGCGCCAGCACCCGCGTGGGCGCGAACACTGAAGCTTTCTTT
.,TRBV7-9,many,TRBJ2-3,CASSLARLGVRDTQYF,TGTGCCAGCAGCTTAGCGCGGCTAGGCGTGCGAGATACGCAGTATTTT
TRBD1,TRBV5-1,many,TRBJ2-1,CASSLAGTATEQFF,TGCGCCAGCAGCTTGGCCGGGACAGCCACGGAGCAGTTCTTC
.,TRBV12-3/TRBV12-4,many,TRBJ2-7,CASSLTGGAYEQYF,TGTGCCAGCAGTTTGACAGGAGGGGCCTACGAGCAGTACTTC
.,TRBV27,many,TRBJ1-5,CASSPDGGLSQHF,TGTGCCAGCAGTCCCGACGGGGGGCTGTCCCAGCATTTT
TRBD1,TRBV20-1,.,TRBJ2-4,CSARVEGQGAKNIQYF,TGCAGTGCTAGAGTGGAGGGACAGGGGGCCAAAAACATTCAGTACTTC
.,TRBV25-1,many,TRBJ2-2,CASSGNTNTGELFF,TGTGCCAGCAGTGGCAACACGAACACCGGGGAGCTGTTTTTT
TRBD1,TRBV18,many,TRBJ1-1,CASSRAGGDSEAFF,TGTGCCAGCTCACGGGCAGGGGGAGACTCTGAAGCTTTCTTT
.,TRBV6-5,many,TRBJ1-2,CASSYGEGHGYTF,TGTGCCAGCAGTTACGGTGAGGGTCATGGCTACACCTTC